Only a few counts were recorded for the clone carrying this T cell receptor (beta chain). Its matching antigen is unknown. The data originate from a study of T cell repertoires in cytomegalovirus infection. Broader study findings: Using cumulative public TCR beta family frequency, the authors identified those who carried CMV together with the relevant HLA.

From the reads, TCRdb called clonotypes with MiXCR, one entry per CDR3 protein. The profile shows 900,000 to 950,000 distinct CDR3 sequences, approximately 31% of them singletons. Trimming removed 1 base from V and 12 bases from J, with 19 bases in between. Germline CDR1 SGHDN, CDR2 FVKESK. CDR3 length equals 15 residues. The sample was cultured CD8+ T cells from PBMCs, taken from culture after CMV antigen stimulation. This receptor was obtained from a human donor in good health (CMV status not recorded). Some clones in this sample may be carry-over from other donors' samples. V and J are TRBV14 and TRBJ2-1; weak D call: TRBD2 (5 bases). In nucleotides, the CDR3 is TGTGCCAGCAGCCAAGTGGATACCCGAGCGGTTGGGCAGTTCTTC. It encodes CASSQVDTRAVGQFF.